This T cell receptor (beta chain) appears in the sequencing data of a study of TIL therapy for anti-PD-1-resistant metastatic lung cancer. The wider study: A handful of tumors were EGFR-mutant and two were ALK-rearranged. Tumors carried a median about 1.6 non-synonymous mutations per megabase.

Time point in this sample: pre-treatment sample, taken before nivolumab and TIL therapy. Patients were adults with stage 4 NSCLC. The CDR3 totals 13 residues. Germline CDR1 reads SGHTA; CDR2 reads FQGNSA. V trimming: 3 bases; J trimming: 4 bases; junction bases outside the gene matches: 1. Sequencing used immunoSEQ v3. Survey-level samples got approximately 2 million read pairs; deep-level samples got roughly 4.5-6.5 million. Measured with immunoSEQ multiplex PCR; TCRdb has only the in-frame clones, and not every one. Among about 16,000 clones, over 70% were seen once, and the ten largest hold 36%. The sample was blood, taken at baseline. The rearrangement uses TRBV7-2 and TRBJ2-5, with 8 bases fitting TRBD1. The source of this sequence is a person aged 25-79 years with non-small cell lung cancer. This CDR3 reads CASSFTGGETQYF. The CDR3 nucleotides read TGTGCCAGCAGCTTTACAGGGGGAGAGACCCAGTACTTC.